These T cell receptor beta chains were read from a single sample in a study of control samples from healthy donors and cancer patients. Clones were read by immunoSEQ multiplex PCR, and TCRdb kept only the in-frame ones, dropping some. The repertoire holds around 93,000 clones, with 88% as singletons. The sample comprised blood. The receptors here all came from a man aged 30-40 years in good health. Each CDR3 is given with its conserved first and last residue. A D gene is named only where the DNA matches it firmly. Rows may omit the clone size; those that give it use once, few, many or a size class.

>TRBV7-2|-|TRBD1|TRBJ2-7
TGTGCCAGCAGCGTGCGGACAGGGCCAACCCCCTACGAGCAGTACTTC
CASSVRTGPTPYEQYF
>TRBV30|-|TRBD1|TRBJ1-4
TGTGCCCTGCGAGGAAAAGGGGGCTACAAAGGGACTAATGAAAAACTGTTTTTT
CALRGKGGYKGTNEKLFF
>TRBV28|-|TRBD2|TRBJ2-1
TGTGCCAGCATCAGAGGGACTAGCGGACTCAATGAGCAGTTCTTC
CASIRGTSGLNEQFF
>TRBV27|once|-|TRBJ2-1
TGTGCCAGCAGTATCAAGCGTGGGGTTTATGAGCAGTTCTTC
CASSIKRGVYEQFF
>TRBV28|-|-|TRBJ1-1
TGTGCCAGCAGTTTAGCGCAATTACAAGCTTTCTTT
CASSLAQLQAFF
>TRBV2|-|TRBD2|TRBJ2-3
TGTGCCAGCACCGATCCGGGACTAGCGGGAGTAGATACGCAGTATTTT
CASTDPGLAGVDTQYF
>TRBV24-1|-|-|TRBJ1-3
TGTGCCACCAGTGAGGGGAACAGGGTTGGAAACACCATATATTTT
CATSEGNRVGNTIYF
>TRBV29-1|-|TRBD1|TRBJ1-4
TGCAGCGCGGGGACAGGGCGCGAAAAACTGTTTTTT
CSAGTGREKLFF
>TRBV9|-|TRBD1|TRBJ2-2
TGTGCCAGCAGCGTAGGGAAGGGGACAGTGAACACCGGGGAGCTGTTTTTT
CASSVGKGTVNTGELFF
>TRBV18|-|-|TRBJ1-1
TGTGCCAGCTCACCACCGCCCCGCCCCGCTTTCTTT
CASSPPPRPAFF
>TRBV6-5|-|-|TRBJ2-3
TGTGCCAGCAGTCGAGGGTACGGGCCCACAGATACGCAGTATTTT
CASSRGYGPTDTQYF
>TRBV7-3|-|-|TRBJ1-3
TGTGCCAGCAGCTTAGGAGGGGATGGAAACACCATATATTTT
CASSLGGDGNTIYF
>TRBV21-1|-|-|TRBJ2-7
TGTGCCAGCAGCCGGGTGGGGGGCCGCGCCTACGAGCAGTACTTC
CASSRVGGRAYEQYF
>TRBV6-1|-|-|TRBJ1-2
TGTGCCAGCAGTGAAGCGCCCGCGGGGGTCTCGGTCGGCTTGGCTGTCCCTAACTATGGCTACACCTTC
CASSEAPAGVSVGLAVPNYGYTF
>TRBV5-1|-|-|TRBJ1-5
TGCGCCAGCAGCAAGACTAGCAATCAGCCCCAGCATTTT
CASSKTSNQPQHF
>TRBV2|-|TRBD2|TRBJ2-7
TGTGCCAGCAGTGAACTAGCGGGGCACTACGAGCAGTACTTC
CASSELAGHYEQYF
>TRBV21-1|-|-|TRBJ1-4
TGTGCCAGCAGCCCCCACGGGAGCGAAAAACTGTTTTTT
CASSPHGSEKLFF
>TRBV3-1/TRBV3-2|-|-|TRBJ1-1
TGTGCCAGCACAACCCTCGGGACAATGGGCACTGAAGCTTTCTTT
CASTTLGTMGTEAFF
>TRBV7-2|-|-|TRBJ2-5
TGTGCCAGCAGCTTAGGATGGACAGGAGGGGAGACCCAGTACTTC
CASSLGWTGGETQYF
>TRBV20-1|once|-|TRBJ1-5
TGCAGTGCTAGTCAGGGGCTCGATCAGCCCCAGCATTTT
CSASQGLDQPQHF
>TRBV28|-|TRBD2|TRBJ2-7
TGTGCCAGCAGCCCTAGACTAGCGGGAACCTACGAGCAGTACTTC
CASSPRLAGTYEQYF
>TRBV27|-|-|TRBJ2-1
TGTGCCAGCAGTTTATCAGGGGAGGTATACAATGAGCAGTTCTTC
CASSLSGEVYNEQFF
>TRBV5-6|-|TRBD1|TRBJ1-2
TGTGCCAGCAGCTTGAGAGGGGGCCATGGCTACACCTTC
CASSLRGGHGYTF
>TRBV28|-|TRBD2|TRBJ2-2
TGTGCCAGCAGCACACCAGGGACTAGCGGGAGGGTGAACACCGGGGAGCTGTTTTTT
CASSTPGTSGRVNTGELFF
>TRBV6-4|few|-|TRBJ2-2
TGTGCCAGCAGTCCAGCATCCGACACCGGGGAGCTGTTTTTT
CASSPASDTGELFF
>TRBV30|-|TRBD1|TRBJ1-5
TGTGCCTGGAAACAGGGGGGCTTCAATCAGCCCCAGCATTTT
CAWKQGGFNQPQHF
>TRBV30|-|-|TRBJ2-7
TGTGCCTGGAGTCCCGGTGTGCCCCGCGAGCAGTACTTC
CAWSPGVPREQYF
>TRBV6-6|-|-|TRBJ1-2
TGTGCCAGCAGTTATTATTCGGACAGCCAGGATGGCTACACCTTC
CASSYYSDSQDGYTF
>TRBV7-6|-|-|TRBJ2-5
TGTGCCAGCAGCTTATTAGCGGCAGCCCAAGAGACCCAGTACTTC
CASSLLAAAQETQYF
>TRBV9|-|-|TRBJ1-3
TGTGCCAGCAGCGTAGTATGGAAGGGGACGACTGGAAACACCATATATTTT
CASSVVWKGTTGNTIYF
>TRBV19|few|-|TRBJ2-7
TGTGCCAGTAGTATAGGGATCCATACCTACGAGCAGTACTTC
CASSIGIHTYEQYF
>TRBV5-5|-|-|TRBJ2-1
TGTGCCAGCAGCTTAGGAGGGGAAATCTACAATGAGCAGTTCTTC
CASSLGGEIYNEQFF
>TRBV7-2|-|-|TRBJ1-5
TGTGCCAGCAGCTTAGACAGCAATCAGCCCCAGCATTTT
CASSLDSNQPQHF
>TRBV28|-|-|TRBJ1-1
TGTGCCAGCAGTCTGTCGGAGGTACGGGCTTTCTTT
CASSLSEVRAFF
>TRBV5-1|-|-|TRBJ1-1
TGCGCCAGCAGCTTGGGGGTTGGGGTGGGGAACACTGAAGCTTTCTTT
CASSLGVGVGNTEAFF